Below, one TCR beta chain is given with its context. Its specificity is not known. This record belongs to a study of T cell responses to AZD1222 COVID-19 vaccine. The CDR3 contains 14 residues. V was cut by 3 bases and J by 0 bases, with 8 bases left in between. From germline, CDR1 is MNHEY and CDR2 SMNVEV (reference sequence). The study's findings and limits: Reports indicate that nearly half of spike-specific TCRs are directed at unmutated variant regions.

This table comes from immunoSEQ multiplex PCR, and its TCRdb copy is limited to in-frame clones, with some not included. Of under 200,000 clones detected, roughly 92% appear once; the ten largest clones hold about 0.6%. This TCR was sampled from an adult in good health. Source: peripheral blood, taken on day 0 of AZD1222 vaccination. The chain links TRBV27 to TRBJ1-1; no clear D. The CDR3: CASSFGGMNTEAFF. Here the CDR3 DNA reads TGTGCCAGCAGTTTTGGTGGGATGAACACTGAAGCTTTCTTT.